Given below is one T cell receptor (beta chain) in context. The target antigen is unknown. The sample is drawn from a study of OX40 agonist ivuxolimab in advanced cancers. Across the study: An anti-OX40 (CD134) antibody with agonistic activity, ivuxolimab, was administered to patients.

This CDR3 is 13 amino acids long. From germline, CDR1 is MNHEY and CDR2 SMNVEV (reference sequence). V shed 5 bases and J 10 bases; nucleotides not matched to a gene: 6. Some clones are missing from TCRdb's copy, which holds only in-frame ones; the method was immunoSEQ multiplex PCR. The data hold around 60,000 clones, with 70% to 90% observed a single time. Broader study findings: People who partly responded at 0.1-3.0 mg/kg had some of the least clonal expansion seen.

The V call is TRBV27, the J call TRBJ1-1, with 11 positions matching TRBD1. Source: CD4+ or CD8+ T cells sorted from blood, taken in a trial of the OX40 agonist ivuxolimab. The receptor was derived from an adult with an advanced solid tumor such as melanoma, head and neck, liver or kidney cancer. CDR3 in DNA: TGTGCCAGCAGTAAACCAGGACAGGGGGCAGCTTTCTTT. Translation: CASSKPGQGAAFF.